There are a few counts of the clone carrying this TCR beta chain. Authors' data handling: Reference gene primer amplification gave nucleated cell count estimates. Assay used: immunoSEQ multiplex PCR; TCRdb lists only in-frame clones, some missing. D and trimming were read from the DNA, whereas the V and J calls and clone size are those reported in that table. The sample lists about 24,000 clones; 82% were seen once. The data originate from a study of blood T cell repertoires in COVID-19. Looking at the study overall: Acute-phase and convalescent COVID-19 samples originated in the United States, Italy and Spain. T cells, B-cell-depleted T cells, or PBMCs provided the cDNA or gDNA that served as material.

The CDR3 extends over 19 amino acids. Germline V gene sequence: CDR1 MNHNY, CDR2 SVGAGI (reference sequence). The V gene lost 6 bases and the J gene lost 8 bases, with 29 bases spanning the gap. This sequence joins TRBV6-6 and TRBJ1-6, with D possibly TRBD1 on 6 matching bases. The sequence was collected from a human donor in a cohort sampled during active COVID-19. Sequenced material: peripheral blood. CDR3 region: CASSRETPSQGTKDSPLHF. The CDR3 coding sequence is TGTGCCAGCAGCCGAGAGACACCTTCACAGGGAACCAAGGATTCACCCCTCCACTTT.